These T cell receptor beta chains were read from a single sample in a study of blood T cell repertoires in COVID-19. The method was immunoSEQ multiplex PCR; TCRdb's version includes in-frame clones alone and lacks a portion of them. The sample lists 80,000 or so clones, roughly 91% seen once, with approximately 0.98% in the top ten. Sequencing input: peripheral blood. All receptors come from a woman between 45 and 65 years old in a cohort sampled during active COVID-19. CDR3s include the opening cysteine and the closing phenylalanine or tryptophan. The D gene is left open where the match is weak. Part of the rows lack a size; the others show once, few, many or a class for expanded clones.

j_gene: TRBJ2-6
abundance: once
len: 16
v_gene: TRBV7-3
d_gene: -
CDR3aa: CASSLVGGNGANVLTF
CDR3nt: TGTGCCAGCAGCTTAGTTGGGGGGAATGGGGCCAACGTCCTGACTTTC

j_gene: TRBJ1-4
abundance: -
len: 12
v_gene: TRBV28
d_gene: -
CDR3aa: CAGGGGGEKLFF
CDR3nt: TGTGCCGGGGGTGGGGGAGGTGAAAAACTGTTTTTT

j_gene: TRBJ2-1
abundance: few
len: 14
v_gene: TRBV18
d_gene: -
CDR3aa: CASSPSSRYNEQFF
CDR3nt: TGTGCCAGCTCACCTTCTAGCAGATACAATGAGCAGTTCTTC

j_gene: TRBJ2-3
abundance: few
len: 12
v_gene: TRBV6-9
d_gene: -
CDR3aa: CASSLTADTQYF
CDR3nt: TGTGCCAGTAGCTTAACTGCAGATACGCAGTATTTT

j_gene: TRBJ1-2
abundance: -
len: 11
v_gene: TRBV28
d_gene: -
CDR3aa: CASNREYGYTF
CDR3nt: TGTGCCAGCAACCGGGAATATGGCTACACCTTC

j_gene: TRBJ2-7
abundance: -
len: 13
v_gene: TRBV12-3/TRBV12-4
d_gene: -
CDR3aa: CASSLNRVSEQYF
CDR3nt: TGTGCCAGCAGTCTCAATCGGGTCTCCGAGCAGTACTTC

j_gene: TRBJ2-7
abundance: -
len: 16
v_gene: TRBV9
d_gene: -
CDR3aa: CASSPFGTSGAYEQYF
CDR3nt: TGTGCCAGCAGCCCGTTCGGTACCTCCGGGGCCTACGAGCAGTACTTC

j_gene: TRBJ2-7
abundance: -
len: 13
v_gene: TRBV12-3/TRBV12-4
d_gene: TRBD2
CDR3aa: CASSPGRSGEQYF
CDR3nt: TGTGCCAGCAGCCCCGGGAGGAGCGGCGAGCAGTACTTC

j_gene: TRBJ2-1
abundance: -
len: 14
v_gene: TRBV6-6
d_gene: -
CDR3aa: CASSYSGLVNEQFF
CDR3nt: TGTGCCAGCAGTTACTCGGGACTGGTAAATGAGCAGTTCTTC

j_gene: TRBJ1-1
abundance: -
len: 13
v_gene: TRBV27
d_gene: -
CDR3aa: CASRLSPGTEAFF
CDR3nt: TGTGCCAGCAGACTAAGCCCTGGGACTGAAGCTTTCTTT

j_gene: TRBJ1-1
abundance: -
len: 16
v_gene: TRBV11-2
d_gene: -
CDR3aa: CASSLRRARGDTEAFF
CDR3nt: TGTGCCAGCAGCTTAAGGAGGGCCCGAGGGGACACTGAAGCTTTCTTT

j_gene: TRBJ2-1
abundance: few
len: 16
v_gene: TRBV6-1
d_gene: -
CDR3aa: CASSVRSGLSYNEQFF
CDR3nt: TGTGCCAGCAGTGTCAGGAGCGGCCTCTCCTACAATGAGCAGTTCTTC

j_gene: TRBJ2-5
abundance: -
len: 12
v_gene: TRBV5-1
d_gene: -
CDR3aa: CASSLAFETQYF
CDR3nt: TGCGCCAGCAGCTTGGCCTTCGAGACCCAGTACTTC

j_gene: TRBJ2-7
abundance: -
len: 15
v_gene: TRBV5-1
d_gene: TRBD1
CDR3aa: CASSSSGQGVNEQYF
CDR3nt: TGCGCCAGCAGCTCCTCGGGACAGGGGGTGAACGAGCAGTACTTC

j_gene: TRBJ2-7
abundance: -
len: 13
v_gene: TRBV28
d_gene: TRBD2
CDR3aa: CASSFVGRDEQYF
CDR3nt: TGTGCCAGCAGTTTTGTCGGGAGGGACGAGCAGTACTTC

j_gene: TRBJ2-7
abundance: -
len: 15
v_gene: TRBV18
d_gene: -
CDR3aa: CASSPPGHSLYEQYF
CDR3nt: TGTGCCAGCTCACCACCGGGACACTCTCTCTACGAGCAGTACTTC

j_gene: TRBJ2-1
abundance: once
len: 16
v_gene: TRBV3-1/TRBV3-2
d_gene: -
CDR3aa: CASSLTVAGLDDEQFF
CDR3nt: TGTGCCAGCAGCCTAACAGTCGCGGGCCTCGACGATGAGCAGTTCTTC

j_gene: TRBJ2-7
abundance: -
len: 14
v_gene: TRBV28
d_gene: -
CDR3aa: CASSSQGGTYEQYF
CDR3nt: TGTGCCAGCAGTTCCCAGGGGGGTACCTACGAGCAGTACTTC

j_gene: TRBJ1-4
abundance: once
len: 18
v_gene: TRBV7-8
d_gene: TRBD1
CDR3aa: CASSPGQGAISGREKLFF
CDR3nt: TGTGCCAGCAGCCCCGGACAGGGGGCGATTTCGGGGAGGGAAAAACTGTTTTTT

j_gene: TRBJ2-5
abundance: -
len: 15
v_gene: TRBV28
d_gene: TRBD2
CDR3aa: CASGTGLAGGETQYF
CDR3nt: TGTGCCAGCGGGACCGGACTAGCGGGAGGAGAGACCCAGTACTTC

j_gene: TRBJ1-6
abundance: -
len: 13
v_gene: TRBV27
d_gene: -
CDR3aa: CASRIRNNSPLHF
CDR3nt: TGTGCCAGCAGAATCAGGAATAATTCACCCCTCCACTTT

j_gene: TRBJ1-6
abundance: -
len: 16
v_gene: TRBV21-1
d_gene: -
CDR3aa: CASSSGQPGRWSPLHF
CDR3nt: TGTGCCAGCAGCTCGGGACAGCCTGGGAGATGGTCACCCCTCCACTTT

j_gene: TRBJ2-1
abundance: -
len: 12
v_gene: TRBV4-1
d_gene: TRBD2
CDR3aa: CASWGLAGEQFF
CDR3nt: TGCGCCAGCTGGGGACTAGCGGGTGAGCAGTTCTTC

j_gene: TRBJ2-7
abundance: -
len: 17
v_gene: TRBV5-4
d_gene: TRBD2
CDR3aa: CASSFGTSATTSYEQYF
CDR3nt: TGTGCCAGCAGCTTCGGCACTAGCGCGACTACCTCCTACGAGCAGTACTTC

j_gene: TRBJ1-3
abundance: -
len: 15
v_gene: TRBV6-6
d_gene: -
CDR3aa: CAIHEARGTGNTIYF
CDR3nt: TGTGCCATACACGAAGCCAGGGGTACTGGAAACACCATATATTTT

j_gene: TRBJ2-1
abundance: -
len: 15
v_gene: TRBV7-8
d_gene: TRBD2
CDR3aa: CASTPLAGYRDEQFF
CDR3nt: TGTGCCAGCACCCCTCTAGCGGGGTACAGGGATGAGCAGTTCTTC

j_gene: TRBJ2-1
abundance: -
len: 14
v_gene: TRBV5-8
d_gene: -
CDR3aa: CASTGVRSFNEQFF
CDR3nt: TGTGCCAGCACCGGGGTCCGCTCGTTCAATGAGCAGTTCTTC

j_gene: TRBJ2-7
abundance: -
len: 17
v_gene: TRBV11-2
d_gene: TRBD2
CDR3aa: CASSVGLAGVGFYEQYF
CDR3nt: TGTGCCAGCAGCGTCGGACTAGCGGGAGTTGGGTTCTACGAGCAGTACTTC

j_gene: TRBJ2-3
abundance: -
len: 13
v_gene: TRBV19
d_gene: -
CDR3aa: CASSRGGTDTQYF
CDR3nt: TGTGCCAGTAGTAGGGGCGGGACGGATACGCAGTATTTT

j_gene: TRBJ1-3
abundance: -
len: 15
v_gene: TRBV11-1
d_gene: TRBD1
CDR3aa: CASRTGTGAGNTIYF
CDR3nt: TGTGCCAGCAGGACCGGGACAGGGGCCGGAAACACCATATATTTT

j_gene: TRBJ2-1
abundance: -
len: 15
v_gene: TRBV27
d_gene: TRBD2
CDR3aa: CASSALAGGYNEQFF
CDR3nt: TGTGCCAGCAGTGCGCTAGCGGGAGGTTACAATGAGCAGTTCTTC

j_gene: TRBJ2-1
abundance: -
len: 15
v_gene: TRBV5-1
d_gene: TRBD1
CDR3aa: CASSIRGQGVDEQFF
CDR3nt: TGCGCCAGCAGCATCCGGGGACAGGGTGTAGATGAGCAGTTCTTC

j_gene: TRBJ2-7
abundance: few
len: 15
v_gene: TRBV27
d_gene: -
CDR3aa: CASSLFSGQTGEQYF
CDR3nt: TGTGCCAGCAGTTTATTCTCGGGACAAACGGGGGAGCAGTACTTC

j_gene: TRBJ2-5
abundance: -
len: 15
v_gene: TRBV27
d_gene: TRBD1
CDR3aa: CASSSGQGRRETQYF
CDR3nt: TGTGCCAGCAGTTCCGGACAGGGGAGGCGAGAGACCCAGTACTTC

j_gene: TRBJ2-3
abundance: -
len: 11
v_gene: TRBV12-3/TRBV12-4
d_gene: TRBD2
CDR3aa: CASRGSGTQYF
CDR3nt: TGTGCCAGCAGGGGTAGCGGGACTCAGTATTTT

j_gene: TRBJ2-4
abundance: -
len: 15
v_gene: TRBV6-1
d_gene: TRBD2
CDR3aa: CASSEAPGLAGIQYF
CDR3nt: TGTGCCAGCAGTGAAGCGCCGGGACTAGCGGGAATTCAGTACTTC

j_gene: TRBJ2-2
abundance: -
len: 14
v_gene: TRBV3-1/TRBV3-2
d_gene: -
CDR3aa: CASRHIVNTGELFF
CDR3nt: TGTGCCAGCAGACACATTGTGAACACCGGGGAGCTGTTTTTT

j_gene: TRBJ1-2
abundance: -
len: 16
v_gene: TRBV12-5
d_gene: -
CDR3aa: CASGLVLGTKQAIATF
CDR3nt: TGTGCTAGTGGTTTGGTACTCGGAACTAAGCAGGCAATAGCGACCTTC

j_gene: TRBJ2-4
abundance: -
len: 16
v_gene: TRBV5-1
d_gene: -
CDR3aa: CASSFFGSGNQNIQYF
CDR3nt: TGCGCCAGCAGCTTTTTCGGGTCCGGGAACCAAAACATTCAGTACTTC

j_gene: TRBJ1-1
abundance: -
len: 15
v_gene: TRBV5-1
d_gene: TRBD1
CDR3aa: CASSLGDRGNTEAFF
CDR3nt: TGCGCCAGCAGCTTGGGCGACAGGGGGAACACTGAAGCTTTCTTT

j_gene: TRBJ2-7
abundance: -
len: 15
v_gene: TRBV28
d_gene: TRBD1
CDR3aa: CASSLSTGGRGEQYF
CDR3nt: TGTGCCAGCAGTTTGTCGACAGGGGGTCGGGGCGAGCAGTACTTC

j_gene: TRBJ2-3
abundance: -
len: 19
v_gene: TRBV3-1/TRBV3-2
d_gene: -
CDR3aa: CASSHRSISGPGGTDTQYF
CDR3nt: TGTGCCAGCAGCCACCGATCCATTAGCGGCCCAGGAGGAACAGATACGCAGTATTTT

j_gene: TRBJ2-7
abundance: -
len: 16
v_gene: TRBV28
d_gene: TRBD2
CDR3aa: CASITSSGRNAVEQYF
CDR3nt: TGTGCCAGCATCACTTCAAGCGGGAGGAATGCCGTCGAGCAGTACTTC

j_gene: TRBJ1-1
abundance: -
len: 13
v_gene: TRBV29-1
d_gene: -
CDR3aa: CSVESRRGLGAFF
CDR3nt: TGCAGCGTTGAATCTCGGCGGGGGCTGGGGGCTTTCTTT

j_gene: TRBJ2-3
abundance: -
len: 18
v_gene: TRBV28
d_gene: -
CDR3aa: CASSPSGYSGHYTDTQYF
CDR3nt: TGTGCCAGCAGTCCTTCAGGGTATTCGGGCCATTACACAGATACGCAGTATTTT

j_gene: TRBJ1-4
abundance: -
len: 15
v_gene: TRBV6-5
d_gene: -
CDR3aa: CASSDHTGGNEKLFF
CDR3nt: TGTGCCAGCAGCGATCATACCGGGGGGAATGAAAAACTGTTTTTT